These 10 T cell receptor beta chains came from one sample sequenced in a study of blood T cells in healthy people across ages. Using a J-beta primer mix together with a sample-barcoded 5' primer, a second PCR was run for roughly 6 to 11 cycles. TCRdb re-called the 5' RACE reads through MiXCR, storing one row per CDR3 protein. The data contain 2 million or so distinct CDR3 sequences, 49% of them singletons. The sample consisted of blood. The receptors come from a woman aged 35 to 49 in good health.

The chain joins TRBV6-1 to TRBJ2-7, with 11 bases fitting TRBD2. CDR1 is MNHNS and CDR2 is SASEGT in the germline V gene. The CDR3 runs to 16 residues. V shed 4 bases and J 0 bases; nucleotides not matched to a gene: 5. In DNA form, the CDR3 reads TGTGCCAGCAGTGGGAAGACTAGCGGGGTCTCCTACGAGCAGTACTTC. Translating gives CASSGKTSGVSYEQYF.

On this clonotype: A junction boundary mismatches the germline segment, possibly from a read error. The chain couples TRBV4-2 to TRBJ2-5; a possible D gene is TRBD1 (6 bases). This CDR3 is 13 amino acids long. CDR1 is LGHNA, CDR2 YNFKEQ, per germline. The CDR3 DNA follows: TGTGCCAGCAGCCCCCCAGGGGAACGGGTGCAGTATTTC. Translated, it gives CASSPPGERVQYF.

This clonotype was found many times. The junction differs from germline at one of its ends, possibly a read error. The chain combines TRBV11-2 with TRBJ2-7, with TRBD1 identical over 8 bases. Germline V gene lookup returns CDR1 SGHAT and CDR2 FQNNGV. The CDR3 runs 14 residues. This CDR3 reads CASSLGTGTYEQYF. The CDR3 DNA follows: TGTGCCAGCAGTTTAGGGACAGGAACCTACGAGCAGTACTTC.

The CDR3 nucleotides read TGCAGTGCTAGGATGGGGTTGACAGATACGCAGTATTTT. Its protein product is CSARMGLTDTQYF. The chain combines TRBV20-1 with TRBJ2-3; D gene unclear. CDR1 and CDR2 from the germline V gene are DFQATT and SNEGSKA (reference sequence). The V end lost 3 bases, the J end lost 3 bases, and 10 bases lay between the germline ends. The CDR3 loop spans 13 amino acids.

This chain joins TRBV2 and TRBJ2-5; D is unclear. Germline values: CDR1 SNHLY, CDR2 FYNNEI. The CDR3 has 16 amino acids. V was cut by 4 bases and J by 1 base, with 16 bases left in between. The CDR3 protein is CASSGRVASFQETQYF. Here the CDR3 DNA reads TGTGCCAGCAGTGGTAGGGTTGCCAGCTTCCAAGAGACCCAGTACTTC.

The gene calls are TRBV11-2 and TRBJ2-6; D call uncertain. The CDR3 is 16 residues long. CDR1 and CDR2 from the germline V gene are SGHAT and FQNNGV. Trimming cost V 0 bases and J 1 base, with 7 bases left between them. CDR3 sequence reads: CASSLEFGSGANVLTF. Here the CDR3 DNA reads TGTGCCAGCAGCTTAGAGTTCGGATCTGGGGCCAACGTCCTGACTTTC.

The rearrangement links TRBV27 to TRBJ1-2; no clear D. The germline V gene encodes CDR1 MNHEY and CDR2 SMNVEV (reference sequence). V lost 9 bases and J 4 bases, leaving 15 bases between the germline ends. This CDR3 is 13 amino acids long. The CDR3 DNA reads TGTGCCAGTGGTCCTGACACATTCTATGGCTACACCTTC. Translation gives CASGPDTFYGYTF.

The chain joins TRBV20-1 to TRBJ2-3; D gene ambiguous. CDR1 is DFQATT, CDR2 SNEGSKA, per germline (reference sequence). The CDR3 is made up of 15 amino acids. Trimming shortened V by 5 bases and J by 3 bases, and 18 bases separated the two germline ends. Written as DNA, the CDR3 is TGCAGTGCTCGAAAGCCTGGAAGGCGGACAGATACGCAGTATTTT. Its translation: CSARKPGRRTDTQYF.

The gene calls are TRBV12-3 or TRBV12-4 and TRBJ2-4; 12 nucleotides agree with TRBD2. Unmatched junction bases numbered 9, after V lost 5 bases and J lost 13 bases. The CDR3 contains 14 residues. This chain's CDR3 is CASSAGLAGNEQYF. The CDR3 DNA follows: TGTGCCAGCAGTGCGGGACTAGCGGGTAATGAGCAGTACTTC.

J is TRBJ2-1 and V is TRBV11-2, with 16 nucleotides matching TRBD2. Germline values: CDR1 SGHAT, CDR2 FQNNGV. V lost 9 bases, J lost 8 bases, and 4 bases stayed unmatched. The CDR3 extends over 14 amino acids. For the CDR3, the DNA is TGTGCCAGTAGGGGACTAGCGGGGGGGTATGAGCAGTTCTTC. Its translation is CASRGLAGGYEQFF.